A selection of T cell receptor beta chains follows, all from one sample in a study of regulatory T cells in long-lasting Graves disease. TCRdb re-called the multiplex PCR reads through MiXCR, storing one row per CDR3 protein. Of approximately 250,000 distinct CDR3 sequences detected, roughly 18% appear once; the ten largest clones hold around 21%. Sequenced material: peripheral blood mononuclear cells (PBMCs), taken at new diagnosis, from a patient treated with antithyroid drugs. These receptors all come from a female donor with Graves disease. Each CDR3 is given with its conserved first and last residue. D genes are given only for firm matches. The listing skips clone size in some rows; elsewhere it reads once, few, many or a size class.

>TRBV15|many|15|TRBJ2-5|TRBD1
CATSRGLGQQETQYF
TGTGCCACCAGCAGAGGATTGGGACAGCAAGAGACCCAGTACTTC
>TRBV28|many|15|TRBJ2-1|NA
CASSLYGVGYNEQFF
TGTGCCAGCAGTTTATATGGGGTGGGCTACAATGAGCAGTTCTTC
>TRBV14|many|17|TRBJ2-2|TRBD1
CASSQTGGIGTTGELFF
TGTGCCAGCAGCCAAACAGGGGGCATCGGTACCACCGGGGAGCTGTTTTTT
>TRBV6-5|many|15|TRBJ1-1|NA
CASSYEGYLNTEAFF
TGTGCCAGCAGTTATGAAGGATACCTGAACACTGAAGCTTTCTTT
>TRBV12-3/TRBV12-4|many|13|TRBJ2-1|NA
CASSLDVYNEQFF
TGTGCCAGCAGTTTAGACGTTTACAATGAGCAGTTCTTC
>TRBV19|NA|14|TRBJ1-1|NA
CASRWAPGNTEAFF
TGTGCCAGTCGCTGGGCCCCCGGGAACACTGAAGCTTTCTTT
>TRBV6-2/TRBV6-3|many|13|TRBJ2-5|NA
CASSLQLQETQYF
TGTGCCAGCAGTCTTCAGCTCCAAGAGACCCAGTACTTC
>TRBV6-1|NA|14|TRBJ2-1|TRBD2
CASRLAGVRNEQFF
TGTGCCAGCAGATTAGCGGGAGTTAGAAATGAGCAGTTCTTC
>TRBV7-6|NA|16|TRBJ2-1|TRBD2
CASSTPWTSGYNEQFF
TGTGCCAGCAGCACCCCTTGGACTAGCGGCTACAATGAGCAGTTCTTC
>TRBV28|many|14|TRBJ1-2|NA
CASSSRTVYYGYTF
TGTGCCAGCAGTTCAAGGACAGTTTATTATGGCTACACCTTC
>TRBV9|medium-sized|15|TRBJ1-1|NA
CASTSGGRGDTEAFF
TGTGCCAGCACTTCGGGGGGGCGTGGGGACACTGAAGCTTTCTTT
>TRBV6-5|many|20|TRBJ2-7|TRBD2
CASSYSHGGTSGSSSYEQYF
TGTGCCAGCAGTTACTCCCACGGCGGGACTAGCGGTTCGAGCTCCTACGAGCAGTACTTC
>TRBV27|many|16|TRBJ2-1|NA
CASSLITSGLYNEQFF
TGTGCCAGCAGTTTAATTACCAGCGGCCTTTACAATGAGCAGTTCTTC
>TRBV20-1|many|13|TRBJ1-1|NA
CSASRGIDTEAFF
TGCAGTGCTAGTCGAGGGATTGACACTGAAGCTTTCTTT
>TRBV6-2/TRBV6-3|NA|16|TRBJ2-4|TRBD1
CASSSPYWTGGNIQYF
TGTGCCAGCAGTTCTCCTTACTGGACAGGGGGAAACATTCAGTACTTC
>TRBV2|many|10|TRBJ2-1|NA
CASRLKTHFF
TGTGCCAGCAGGCTGAAGACCCACTTCTTC
>TRBV4-1|many|16|TRBJ1-2|TRBD1
CASSEGLGTGSAGYTF
TGCGCCAGCAGCGAAGGCCTCGGGACAGGGTCTGCTGGCTACACCTTC
>TRBV6-4|many|14|TRBJ1-2|NA
CASSEIAYFLGYTF
TGTGCCAGCAGTGAAATAGCCTATTTCCTCGGCTACACCTTC
>TRBV20-1|many|14|TRBJ1-5|TRBD1
CSVRTGGENQPQHF
TGCAGTGTTCGGACAGGGGGAGAAAATCAGCCCCAGCATTTT
>TRBV11-2|many|12|TRBJ2-3|NA
CASSLAGDTQYF
TGTGCCAGCAGCTTAGCCGGAGATACGCAGTATTTT
>TRBV2|NA|16|TRBJ2-1|NA
CASSGRVASNHNEQFF
TGTGCCAGCAGTGGACGCGTAGCCTCTAACCACAATGAGCAGTTCTTC
>TRBV3-1|many|13|TRBJ1-2|TRBD1
CASSRTGNAGYTF
TGTGCCAGCAGCCGGACAGGGAATGCTGGCTACACCTTC
>TRBV12-3/TRBV12-4|many|11|TRBJ1-1|NA
CASTRTSEAFF
TGTGCCAGCACTCGCACATCAGAAGCTTTCTTT
>TRBV7-9|many|14|TRBJ1-1|NA
CASSLGGLGFGAFF
TGTGCCAGCAGCTTAGGGGGTCTGGGGTTTGGAGCTTTCTTT
>TRBV3-1|NA|11|TRBJ2-4|NA
CASSQGRNQYF
TGTGCCAGCAGCCAAGGACGGAATCAGTACTTC
>TRBV20-1|many|15|TRBJ2-7|NA
CSALLRAGSSYEQYF
TGCAGTGCTCTACTTAGGGCGGGAAGCTCCTACGAGCAGTACTTC
>TRBV11-2|many|13|TRBJ2-5|NA
CASSTDFQETQYF
TGTGCCAGCAGCACGGACTTTCAAGAGACCCAGTACTTC
>TRBV7-2|few|13|TRBJ2-2|NA
CASSHSLTGELFF
TGTGCCAGCAGCCACAGTTTGACCGGGGAGCTGTTTTTT
>TRBV20-1|many|14|TRBJ2-3|NA
CSAREDAGTDTQYF
TGCAGTGCTAGAGAAGACGCGGGGACGGATACGCAGTATTTT
>TRBV14|few|14|TRBJ2-1|TRBD2
CASSQASGRARRIF
TGTGCCAGCAGCCAAGCTAGCGGGAGGGCCCGGAGGATCTTC
>TRBV2|many|14|TRBJ2-7|NA
CASRDPRGFNEQYF
TGTGCCAGCAGGGACCCACGGGGGTTCAACGAGCAGTACTTC